The 20 T cell receptor beta chains presented below share a single source sample, sequenced in a study of T cells in Graves' hyperthyroidism and ophthalmopathy. Amplification of TCR beta CDR3 regions used RNA as the template. The HTBI set primed first-round TCR CDR3 RT-PCR. MiXCR, applied by TCRdb to the multiplex PCR reads, yields one record per CDR3 protein. The sample shows about 640,000 distinct CDR3 sequences, roughly 15% of them seen only once. Sequenced sample: blood. The receptors stem from a woman aged 45-65 years with Graves' ophthalmopathy.

Concerning this clonotype: Compared with germline, one end of the junction differs, possibly owing to a read error. This chain joins TRBV7-3 and TRBJ1-1, with D unresolved. CDR3 length: 14 amino acids. Germline loops: CDR1 SGHTA, CDR2 FQGTGA. The CDR3 nucleotides are TGTGTCAGCAGCGCAGAGGGTACTTGGACTGAAGCTTTCTTT. Protein: CVSSAEGTWTEAFF.

In its sample, this clonotype was seen many times. The chain couples TRBV12-3 or TRBV12-4 to TRBJ2-3; D gene ambiguous. This CDR3 has 11 amino acids. Trimming took off 3 bases at V and 6 bases at J, with 4 bases between the two ends. This CDR3 reads CASSFADTQYF. The CDR3 region has the DNA TGTGCCAGCAGTTTTGCCGATACGCAGTATTTT.

The chain uses TRBV6-2 or TRBV6-3 and TRBJ2-7; the D call may be TRBD1 or TRBD2 (5 bases each). The germline V gene has CDR1 MNHEY and CDR2 SVGEGT. V lost 0 bases, J lost 6 bases, and 12 bases lay in between. The CDR3 sequence is 14 residues long. CDR3 DNA sequence: TGTGCCAGCAGTTACTCCGGGGCCCTTCTCGAGCAGTACTTC. It translates to CASSYSGALLEQYF.

This clonotype was counted many times. The J gene is TRBJ2-1, the V gene TRBV28, with D possibly being TRBD2 (6 bases). The V gene's germline CDR1 is MDHEN and CDR2 SYDVKM. The CDR3 contains 15 residues. Trimming cost V 0 bases and J 4 bases, with 10 bases left between them. Here the CDR3 reads CASSLWEGRYNEQFF. CDR3 sequence (DNA): TGTGCCAGCAGTTTATGGGAGGGCCGTTACAATGAGCAGTTCTTC.

This chain links TRBV12-3 or TRBV12-4 with TRBJ1-1; 9 bases map to TRBD1. V dropped 6 bases and J dropped 4; count of bases not matched to a gene: 6. CDR3 length equals 14 residues. This CDR3 reads CASSTQGARTEAFF. CDR3 in DNA: TGTGCCAGCAGCACACAGGGGGCGCGCACTGAAGCTTTCTTT.

This clonotype was detected many times. The chain has TRBV28 and TRBJ1-5; tentatively, D is TRBD1 (5 bases). Germline V gene data show CDR1 as MDHEN and CDR2 as SYDVKM. V was cut by 7 bases and J by 2 bases, with 15 bases left in between. This CDR3 contains 15 residues. CDR3 sequence reads: CASIPGTRGNQPQHF. The CDR3 DNA reads TGTGCCAGCATTCCAGGGACTAGGGGCAATCAGCCCCAGCATTTT.

This clonotype appeared many times. The chain couples TRBV7-2 to TRBJ1-1; D gene unclear. Germline lookup yields CDR1 SGHTA and CDR2 FQGNSA. V was clipped by 2 bases and J by 7 bases, with 11 bases between them. There are 13 residues in the CDR3. The CDR3 bases are TGTGCCAGCAGCTTATACACGGACGTTGAAGCTTTCTTT. This translates into CASSLYTDVEAFF.

This clonotype came up a few times. The chain couples TRBV24-1 to TRBJ2-2; TRBD2 agrees at 7 bases. Germline CDR1 reads KGHDR; CDR2 reads SFDVKD. There are 16 residues in the CDR3. V gave up 4 bases and J gave up 1 base; unmatched junction bases: 5. CDR3 residues: CATSENSGLNTGELFF. CDR3 DNA sequence: TGTGCCACCAGTGAAAATAGCGGGCTGAACACCGGGGAGCTGTTTTTT.

This clonotype was seen more than once but under ten times. The rearrangement links TRBV6-1 to TRBJ2-3; D is unclear. With 5 bases removed from V and 2 bases from J, the gap between germline ends came to 8 bases. Per the germline V gene, CDR1 is MNHNS and CDR2 is SASEGT. This CDR3 has 13 amino acids. In DNA form, the CDR3 reads TGTGCCAGCAGTACCCGACTCACAGATACGCAGTATTTT. This translates into CASSTRLTDTQYF.

This clonotype has at least ten counts. This rearrangement joins TRBV28 to TRBJ1-3; D is unresolved. CDR1 and CDR2 (germline): MDHEN, SYDVKM. With 4 bases removed from V and 1 base from J, the gap between germline ends came to 8 bases. This CDR3 contains 14 residues. The chain's CDR3 is CASSSQRSGNTIYF. The CDR3 DNA reads as TGTGCCAGCAGTTCACAGAGATCTGGAAACACCATATATTTT.

This clonotype showed up many times. The V call is TRBV2, the J call TRBJ2-2; D ambiguous. CDR3 length: 14 residues. The V gene's germline CDR1 is SNHLY and CDR2 FYNNEI. Trimming left V 4 bases short and J 2 bases short, with 8 bases between. CDR3 loop: CASSVGRNTGELFF. CDR3 DNA: TGTGCCAGCAGTGTTGGCAGAAACACCGGGGAGCTGTTTTTT.

There are many counts of this clonotype. This chain uses TRBV7-3 with TRBJ1-1, with TRBD1 matching 7 bases. Trimming at V came to 1 base and at J to 1 base, leaving 6 bases not matched to a gene. Germline assignment: CDR1 SGHTA and CDR2 FQGTGA. The CDR3 covers 16 residues. The CDR3 region is CASSLNQGTENTEAFF. CDR3 in DNA: TGTGCCAGCAGCTTAAACCAAGGGACAGAGAACACTGAAGCTTTCTTT.

This CDR3 reads CASSGHPGLATGELFF. CDR3 nucleotide sequence: TGTGCCAGCAGCGGACATCCGGGACTAGCGACCGGGGAGCTGTTTTTT. The V gene is TRBV9, the J gene TRBJ2-2; 10 positions match TRBD2. Germline V gene sequence: CDR1 SGDLS, CDR2 YYNGEE. The CDR3 is 16 residues long. J gave up 5 bases and V 3 bases, and 7 bases lay outside the gene matches.

This clonotype was detected many times. The genes are TRBV2 and TRBJ2-1; TRBD2 is a possible D gene (6 bases). Germline assignment: CDR1 SNHLY and CDR2 FYNNEI. With 5 bases removed from V and 6 bases from J, the gap between germline ends came to 20 bases. The CDR3 runs to 16 residues. The DNA of the CDR3 is TGTGCCAGCAGTTTAGAGGTAGCGGATTCTCTCAATGAGCAGTTCTTC. Encoded protein: CASSLEVADSLNEQFF.

The V call is TRBV27, the J call TRBJ2-1; D is possibly TRBD1 or TRBD2 (5 bases each). The CDR3 runs to 15 residues. CDR1 is MNHEY and CDR2 is SMNVEV in the germline V gene (reference sequence). Trimming stripped 4 bases from V and 6 bases from J, with 16 bases between. This CDR3 reads CASSWGRPIFNEQFF. As DNA, the CDR3 is TGTGCCAGCAGTTGGGGACGCCCAATATTCAATGAGCAGTTCTTC.

The sample holds many counts of this clonotype. This chain joins TRBV5-1 and TRBJ2-2; TRBD1 might be the D (5 bases). V dropped 6 bases and J dropped 4 bases, with 16 bases sitting between them. This CDR3 contains 15 residues. Germline CDR1 reads SGHRS; CDR2 reads YFSETQ. The CDR3 region is CASTSAGQRTGELFF. In DNA, the CDR3 is TGCGCCAGCACGTCCGCAGGGCAACGCACCGGGGAGCTGTTTTTT.

This clonotype was counted many times. The gene calls are TRBV24-1 and TRBJ2-1; TRBD2 matches at 11 bases. Trimming at V came to 3 bases and at J to 0 bases, leaving 9 bases not matched to a gene. The CDR3 consists of 19 residues. The V gene's germline CDR1 is KGHDR and CDR2 SFDVKD. CDR3 coding DNA: TGTGCCACCAGTGATAGGGTGGGAACTAGCGGGAGCTCCTACAATGAGCAGTTCTTC. It codes for CATSDRVGTSGSSYNEQFF.

This clonotype was seen ten or more times. V is TRBV27 and J is TRBJ1-2; 7 nucleotides agree with TRBD1. This CDR3 contains 13 residues. The trim removed 7 bases at V and 7 bases at J, leaving 9 bases unmatched. Germline assignment: CDR1 MNHEY and CDR2 SMNVEV (reference sequence). The CDR3 is CASTPDRARGYTF. The DNA for the CDR3 is TGTGCCAGCACCCCCGACAGGGCCCGTGGCTACACCTTC.

The chain couples TRBV20-1 to TRBJ2-7, with 7 bases lining up with TRBD2. Germline V gene lookup returns CDR1 DFQATT and CDR2 SNEGSKA (reference sequence). The V and J ends lost 3 bases and 0 bases, in that order; junction bases with no gene match: 8. This CDR3 comprises 15 residues. CDR3 in amino acids: CSARWELAHSYEQYF. The CDR3, as DNA: TGCAGTGCTAGGTGGGAACTAGCGCACTCCTACGAGCAGTACTTC.

Many counts were recorded for this clonotype. This rearrangement joins TRBV6-2 or TRBV6-3 to TRBJ2-7; 8 bases are shared with TRBD1. The CDR3 has 16 amino acids. V lost 3 bases and J lost 4; bases outside the gene matches: 11. CDR1 is MNHEY, CDR2 SVGEGT, per germline. The chain's CDR3 is CASSYWVTRGLYEQYF. DNA for the CDR3: TGTGCCAGCAGTTATTGGGTGACCAGGGGGCTATACGAGCAGTACTTC.